Reported below is one T cell receptor (beta chain). Only in-frame clones appear in the TCRdb table, and some are missing; sequencing was by immunoSEQ multiplex PCR. The profile shows a few hundred thousand clones, around 87% of them singletons. These data originate in a study of blood T cell repertoires in COVID-19. The wider study: The analysed material was cDNA or gDNA that came from T cells, B-cell-depleted T cells, or PBMCs.

Cohort placement rested on clinical history that participants reported themselves. The CDR3 has 16 residues. Per the germline V gene, CDR1 is SGHAT and CDR2 is FQNNGV. The V end lost 5 bases, the J end lost 4 bases, and 19 bases lay between the germline ends. The TCR was taken from a man younger than 35 who had recovered from COVID-19. Material for sequencing was PBMCs or T cells enriched from blood (not recorded which). This chain uses TRBV11-2 with TRBJ2-3, with D perhaps matching TRBD2 (6 bases). The CDR3, as DNA: TGTGCCAGCAGCCCCCCGGGGGACGGGAGATCAGATACGCAGTATTTT. Its translation is CASSPPGDGRSDTQYF.